These 5 T cell receptor beta chains were all obtained from the same sample, sequenced in a study of blood T cell repertoires in COVID-19. Clones were read by immunoSEQ multiplex PCR, and TCRdb kept only the in-frame ones, dropping some. The sample yields approximately 100,000 clones, 80% to 90% seen once. The sequencing sample was made of PBMCs or T cells enriched from blood (not recorded which). These receptors all come from a woman aged 50 to 60 who had recovered from COVID-19.

The V and J genes are TRBV2 and TRBJ2-7; possibly TRBD2 for D (5 bases). This CDR3 spans 14 amino acids. Germline CDR1 reads SNHLY; CDR2 reads FYNNEI. Trimming stripped 6 bases from V and 3 bases from J, with 15 bases between. This CDR3 is CASSQPGLGYEQYF. The CDR3 DNA reads as TGTGCCAGCAGCCAACCGGGATTAGGCTACGAGCAGTACTTC.

A few counts support this clone. This sequence joins TRBV27 and TRBJ1-2; 10 bases are shared with TRBD1. Germline CDR1 is MNHEY and CDR2 is SMNVEV (reference sequence). J lost 5 bases, V lost 6 bases, and 9 bases had no gene match. The CDR3 runs 15 residues. The CDR3 reads CASRPGTGAGYGYTF. The CDR3 coding sequence is TGTGCCAGCAGGCCCGGGACAGGGGCTGGTTATGGCTACACCTTC.

This chain joins TRBV27 and TRBJ1-2; TRBD1 might be the D (6 bases). Trimming took 2 bases from V and 5 from J, leaving 27 bases between them. The CDR3 extends over 19 amino acids. Germline assignment: CDR1 MNHEY and CDR2 SMNVEV (reference sequence). CDR3 in DNA: TGTGCCAGCAGTTTACGAGGGGGGGCTAAGATATCGGTCCTTTATGGCTACACCTTC. This sequence encodes CASSLRGGAKISVLYGYTF.

Notes on this clone: Its ends do not fully match the called genes, so a read error is possible. The rearrangement uses TRBV25-1 and TRBJ1-2; 9 bases are shared with TRBD1. There are 15 residues in the CDR3. In germline, CDR1 is MGHDK, CDR2 SYGVNS. The CDR3: CANSEGVGQGYGYTF. In DNA, the CDR3 is TGTGCCAACAGTGAGGGGGTCGGACAGGGGTATGGCTACACCTTC.

On this clone: The sample has other DNA sequences that encode this CDR3 too. This chain connects TRBV3-1 (or the pseudogene TRBV3-2) to TRBJ1-6; tentative D call: TRBD1 (5 bases). Germline V gives CDR1 LGHDT, CDR2 YNNKEL (reference sequence). CDR3 size: 14 residues. Trimming removed 1 base from V and 9 bases from J, with 10 bases in between. The CDR3 bases are TGTGCCAGCAGCCAAGTGCAGGGAGGTTCACCCCTCCACTTT. This gives the protein CASSQVQGGSPLHF.